The T cell receptor beta chain under discussion was sequenced for a study of a mutant IDH1 vaccine in newly diagnosed glioma. Whole-study context: Of treated patients, approximately 60% were men and roughly 38% women, averaging roughly 40 years.

Using immunoSEQ multiplex PCR, the repertoire was profiled, and TCRdb retains in-frame clones only, with some absent. The repertoire holds tens of thousands of clones, with less than 80% as singletons. This clone was picked up one time. Its specificity is unknown. Indicated time point: week 35, safety follow-up. Vaccine doses each comprised 300 ug of mutant IDH1 20-mer peptide, with topical imiquimod. Scheduled for weeks 1, 3, 5, 7, 11, 15, 19 and 23, eight vaccinations were given to patients. The material was PBMCs, obtained from a glioma patient whose treatment included an IDH1 peptide vaccine. The receptor's source is a man in his forties with glioma.

CDR3 bases: TGCGCCAGCAGCGCGCGGACAGGGGGCGCAAACTATGGCTACACCTTC. Encoded protein: CASSARTGGANYGYTF. This chain joins TRBV5-1 and TRBJ1-2; 11 nucleotides match TRBD1. This CDR3 contains 16 residues. Germline V lookup: CDR1 SGHRS, CDR2 YFSETQ. The V gene end was trimmed by 4 bases and the J gene end by 2 bases; junction bases not matched to a gene: 7.